This T cell receptor (beta chain) appears in the sequencing data of a study of CD8 T cells in Susac syndrome. Study-wide results and limits: TCR sequencing and HLA analysis covered a relatively small number of individuals.

Reverse transcription of roughly 0.45 to 1 ug RNA used random hexamers. Multiplex PCR with immunoSEQ amplified the TCR beta CDR3 across 54 Vbeta and 13 Jbeta. TCRdb recomputed calls from the immunoSEQ multiplex PCR reads with MiXCR, one row per CDR3 protein. Of under 200,000 distinct CDR3 sequences in the sample, approximately 96% are singletons; the top ten hold roughly 0.16%. Trimming left V 0 bases short and J 1 base short, with 6 bases between. CDR3 length: 13 residues. Germline assignment: CDR1 GTSNPN and CDR2 SVGIG (reference sequence). A remark on this clonotype: Its antigen remains unknown.

Sequencing was carried out using CD8+ T cells from PBMCs. The sequence derives from a human donor with multiple sclerosis. The V call is TRBV30, the J call TRBJ1-1; D is unresolved. The CDR3: CAWSVLGNTEAFF. The CDR3 DNA sequence: TGTGCCTGGAGTGTACTAGGGAACACTGAAGCTTTCTTT.